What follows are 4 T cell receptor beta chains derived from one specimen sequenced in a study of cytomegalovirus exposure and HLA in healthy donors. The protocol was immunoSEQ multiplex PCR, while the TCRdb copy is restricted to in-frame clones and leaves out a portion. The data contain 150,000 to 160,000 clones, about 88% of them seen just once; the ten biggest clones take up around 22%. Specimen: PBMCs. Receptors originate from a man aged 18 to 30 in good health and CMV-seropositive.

As DNA, the CDR3 is TGTGCCAGCAGCTTTCCCGGACAAAGCAATCAGCCCCAGCATTTT. It translates to CASSFPGQSNQPQHF. The chain uses TRBV7-2 and TRBJ1-5, with D possibly matching TRBD1 (5 bases). This CDR3 has 15 residues. Germline loops: CDR1 SGHTA, CDR2 FQGNSA. Trimming took 3 bases from V and 1 from J, leaving 10 bases between them. The entire variable domain, with the rest obtained from reference TRBV7-2 and TRBJ1-5, is as follows: GAGVSQSPSNKVTEKGKDVELRCDPISGHTALYWYRQSLGQGLEFLIYFQGNSAPDKSGLPSDRFSAERTGGSVSTLTIQRTQQEDSAVYLCASSFPGQSNQPQHFGDGTRLSIL.

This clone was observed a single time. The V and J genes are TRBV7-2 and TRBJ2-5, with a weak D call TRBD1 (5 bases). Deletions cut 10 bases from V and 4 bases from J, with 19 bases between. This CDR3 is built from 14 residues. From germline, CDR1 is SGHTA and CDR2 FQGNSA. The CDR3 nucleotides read TGTGCCACCCGCCAGGGATCCCGCGGAGAGACCCAGTACTTC. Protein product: CATRQGSRGETQYF.

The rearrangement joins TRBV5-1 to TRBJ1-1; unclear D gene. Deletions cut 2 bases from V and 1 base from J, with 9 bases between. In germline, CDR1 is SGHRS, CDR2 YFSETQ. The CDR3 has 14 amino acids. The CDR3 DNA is TGCGCCAGCAGCTTCGGTGCGTCGAACACTGAAGCTTTCTTT. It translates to CASSFGASNTEAFF.

The CDR3 loop reads CASSYGGGGDYGYTF. The CDR3 nucleotides read TGTGCCAGCAGTTACGGCGGGGGCGGTGACTATGGCTACACCTTC. The chain is built from TRBV6-5 and TRBJ1-2; TRBD1 is a possible D gene (6 bases). CDR1 is MNHEY and CDR2 is SVGAGI in the germline V gene. The V end lost 2 bases, the J end lost 3 bases, and 13 bases lay between the germline ends. The CDR3 length is 15 residues.